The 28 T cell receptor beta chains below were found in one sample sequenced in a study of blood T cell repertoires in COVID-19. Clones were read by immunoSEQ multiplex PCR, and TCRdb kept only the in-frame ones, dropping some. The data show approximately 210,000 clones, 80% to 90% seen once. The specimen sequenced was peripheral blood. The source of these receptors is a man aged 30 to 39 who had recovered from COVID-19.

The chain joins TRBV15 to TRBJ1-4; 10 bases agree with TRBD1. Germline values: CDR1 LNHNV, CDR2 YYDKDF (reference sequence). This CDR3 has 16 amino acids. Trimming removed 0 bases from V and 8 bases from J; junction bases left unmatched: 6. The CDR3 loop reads CATSRDHGTGVEKLFF. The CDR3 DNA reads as TGTGCCACCAGCAGAGATCATGGGACAGGGGTAGAAAAACTGTTTTTT.

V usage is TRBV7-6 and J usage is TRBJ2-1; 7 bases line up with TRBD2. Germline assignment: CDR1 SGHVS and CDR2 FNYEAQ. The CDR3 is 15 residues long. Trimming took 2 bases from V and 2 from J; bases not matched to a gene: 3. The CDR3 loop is CASSLNSGAYNEQFF. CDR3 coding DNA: TGTGCCAGCAGCTTAAACAGCGGGGCCTACAATGAGCAGTTCTTC.

This chain's CDR3 is CASTRSAADSTYGYTF. In DNA, the CDR3 is TGTGCCAGCACCCGCTCGGCTGCCGACAGCACTTATGGCTACACCTTC. The rearrangement uses TRBV5-5 and TRBJ1-2; perhaps TRBD1 as D (5 bases). The V gene lost 6 bases and the J gene lost 5 bases, with 23 bases spanning the gap. Germline loops: CDR1 SGHKS, CDR2 YYEKEE (reference sequence). The CDR3 spans 16 residues.

The CDR3 here is CAISEAGDNQPQHF. The CDR3 bases are TGTGCCATCAGTGAAGCGGGGGACAATCAGCCCCAGCATTTT. The rearrangement links TRBV10-3 to TRBJ1-5; D possibly corresponds to TRBD1 (5 bases). V shed 3 bases and J shed 3 bases, with 9 bases lying between them. This CDR3 region has 14 residues. CDR1 and CDR2 (germline): ENHRY, SYGVKD.

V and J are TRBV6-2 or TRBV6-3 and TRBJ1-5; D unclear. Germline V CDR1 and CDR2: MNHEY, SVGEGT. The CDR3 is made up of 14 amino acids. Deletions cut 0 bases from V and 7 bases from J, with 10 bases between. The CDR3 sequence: CASSYSAGRQPQHF. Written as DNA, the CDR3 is TGTGCCAGCAGTTACTCGGCAGGTCGACAGCCCCAGCATTTT.

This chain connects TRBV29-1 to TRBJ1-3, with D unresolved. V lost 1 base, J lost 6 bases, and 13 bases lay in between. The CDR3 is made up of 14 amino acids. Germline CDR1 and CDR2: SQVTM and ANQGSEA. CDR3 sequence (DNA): TGCAGCGTTGAAGTCTTTGAGGAGGCAAACACCATATATTTT. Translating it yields CSVEVFEEANTIYF. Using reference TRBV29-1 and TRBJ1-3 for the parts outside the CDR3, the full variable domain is SAVISQKPSRDICQRGTSLTIQCQVDSQVTMMFWYRQQPGQSLTLIATANQGSEATYESGFVIDKFPISRPNLTFSTLTVSNMSPEDSSIYLCSVEVFEEANTIYFGEGSWLTVV.

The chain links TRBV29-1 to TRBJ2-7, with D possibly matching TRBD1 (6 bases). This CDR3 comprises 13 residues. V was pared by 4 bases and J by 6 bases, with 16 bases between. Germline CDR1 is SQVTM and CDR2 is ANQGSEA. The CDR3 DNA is TGCAGCGTTGGTCCAGGGGACAACGCCGAGCAGTACTTC. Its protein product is CSVGPGDNAEQYF.

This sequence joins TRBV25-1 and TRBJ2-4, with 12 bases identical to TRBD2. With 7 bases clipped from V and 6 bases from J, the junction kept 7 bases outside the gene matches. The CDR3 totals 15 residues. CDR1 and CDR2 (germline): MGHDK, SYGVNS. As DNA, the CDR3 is TGTGCCAGCACTAGCGGGGGGGCCCGAGGAAACATTCAGTACTTC. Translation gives CASTSGGARGNIQYF.

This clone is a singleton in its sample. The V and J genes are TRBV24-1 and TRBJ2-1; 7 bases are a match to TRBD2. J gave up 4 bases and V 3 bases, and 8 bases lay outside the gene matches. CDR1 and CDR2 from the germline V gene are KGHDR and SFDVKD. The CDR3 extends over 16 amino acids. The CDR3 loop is CATSDHDGGNYNEQFF. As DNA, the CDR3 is TGTGCCACCAGTGATCACGACGGGGGGAATTACAATGAGCAGTTCTTC.

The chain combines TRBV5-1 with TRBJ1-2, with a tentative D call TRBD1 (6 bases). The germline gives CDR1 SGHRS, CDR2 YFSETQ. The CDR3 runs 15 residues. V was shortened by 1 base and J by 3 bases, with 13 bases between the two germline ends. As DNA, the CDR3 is TGCGCCAGCAGCTTGCGAACAGGGAGGGACTATGGCTACACCTTC. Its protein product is CASSLRTGRDYGYTF.

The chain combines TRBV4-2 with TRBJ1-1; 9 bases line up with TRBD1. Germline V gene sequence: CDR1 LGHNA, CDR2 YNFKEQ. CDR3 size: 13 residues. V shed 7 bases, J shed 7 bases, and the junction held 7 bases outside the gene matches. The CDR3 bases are TGTGCCAGCACCTTGGACAGGGGAGATGAAGCTTTCTTT. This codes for CASTLDRGDEAFF.

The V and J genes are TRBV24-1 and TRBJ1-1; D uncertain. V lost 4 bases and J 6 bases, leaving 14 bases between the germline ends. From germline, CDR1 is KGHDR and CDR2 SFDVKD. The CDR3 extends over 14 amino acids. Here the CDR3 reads CATSDLPLTPEAFF. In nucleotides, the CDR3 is TGTGCCACCAGTGACCTCCCCCTGACACCTGAAGCTTTCTTT.

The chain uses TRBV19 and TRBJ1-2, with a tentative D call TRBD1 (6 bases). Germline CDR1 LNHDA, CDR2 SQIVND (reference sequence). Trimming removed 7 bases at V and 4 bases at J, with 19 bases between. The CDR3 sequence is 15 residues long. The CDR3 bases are TGTGCCAGTACTCGCGCCGGGGGGCATAGCTATGGCTACACCTTC. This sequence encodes CASTRAGGHSYGYTF. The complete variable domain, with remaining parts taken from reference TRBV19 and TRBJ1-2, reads DGGITQSPKYLFRKEGQNVTLSCEQNLNHDAMYWYRQDPGQGLRLIYYSQIVNDFQKGDIAEGYSVSREKKESFPLTVTSAQKNPTAFYLCASTRAGGHSYGYTFGSGTRLTVV.

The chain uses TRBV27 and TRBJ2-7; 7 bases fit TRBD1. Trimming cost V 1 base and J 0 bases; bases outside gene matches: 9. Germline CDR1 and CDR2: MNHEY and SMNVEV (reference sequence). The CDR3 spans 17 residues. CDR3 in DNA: TGTGCCAGCAGTTTATGGGGTACCGGGACAGTCTCCTACGAGCAGTACTTC. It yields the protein CASSLWGTGTVSYEQYF.

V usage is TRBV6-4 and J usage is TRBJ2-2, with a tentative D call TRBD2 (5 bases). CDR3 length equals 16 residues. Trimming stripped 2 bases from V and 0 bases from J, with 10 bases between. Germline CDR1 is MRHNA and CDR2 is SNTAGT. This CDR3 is CASSDPGLPNTGELFF. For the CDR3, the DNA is TGTGCCAGCAGTGACCCGGGATTGCCGAACACCGGGGAGCTGTTTTTT.

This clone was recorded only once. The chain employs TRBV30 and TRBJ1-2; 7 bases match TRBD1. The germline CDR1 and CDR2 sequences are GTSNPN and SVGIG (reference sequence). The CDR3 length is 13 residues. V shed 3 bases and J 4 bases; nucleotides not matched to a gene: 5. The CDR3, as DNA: TGTGCCTGGAGCGGGACAGCAGGCTATGGCTACACCTTC. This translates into CAWSGTAGYGYTF.

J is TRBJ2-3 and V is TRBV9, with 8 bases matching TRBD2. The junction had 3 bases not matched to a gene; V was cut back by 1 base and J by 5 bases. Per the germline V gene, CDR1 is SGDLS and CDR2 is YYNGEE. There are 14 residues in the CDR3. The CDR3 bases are TGTGCCAGCAGCGTACGGGGGGGGCAAGATACGCAGTATTTT. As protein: CASSVRGGQDTQYF.

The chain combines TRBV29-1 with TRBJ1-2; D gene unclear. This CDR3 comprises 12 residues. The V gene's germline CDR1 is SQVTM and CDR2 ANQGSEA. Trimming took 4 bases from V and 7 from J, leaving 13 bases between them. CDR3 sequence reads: CSVGPGFGGYTF. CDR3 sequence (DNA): TGCAGCGTTGGACCGGGATTTGGTGGCTACACCTTC.

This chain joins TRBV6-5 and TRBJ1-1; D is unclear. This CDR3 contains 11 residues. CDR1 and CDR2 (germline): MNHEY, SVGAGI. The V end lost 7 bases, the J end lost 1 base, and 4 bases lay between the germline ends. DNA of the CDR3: TGTGCCAGCACCCAGAACACTGAAGCTTTCTTT. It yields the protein CASTQNTEAFF.

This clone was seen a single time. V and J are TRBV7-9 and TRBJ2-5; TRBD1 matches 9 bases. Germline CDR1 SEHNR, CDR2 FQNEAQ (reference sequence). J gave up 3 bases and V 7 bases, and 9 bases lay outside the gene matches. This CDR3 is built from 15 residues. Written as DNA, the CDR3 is TGTGCCAGCATACCTACGGGACAGGGAAAAGAGACCCAGTACTTC. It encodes CASIPTGQGKETQYF.

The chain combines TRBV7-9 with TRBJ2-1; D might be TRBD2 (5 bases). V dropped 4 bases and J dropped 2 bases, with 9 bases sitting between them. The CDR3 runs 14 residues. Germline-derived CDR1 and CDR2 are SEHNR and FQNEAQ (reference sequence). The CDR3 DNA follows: TGTGCCAGCAGCTCGACTATACCCTACAATGAGCAGTTCTTC. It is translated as CASSSTIPYNEQFF.

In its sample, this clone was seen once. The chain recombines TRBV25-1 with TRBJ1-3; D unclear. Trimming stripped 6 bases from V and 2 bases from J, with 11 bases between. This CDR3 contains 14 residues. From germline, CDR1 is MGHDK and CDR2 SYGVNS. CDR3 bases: TGTGCCAGCAGCCCACAATACGCTGGAAACACCATATATTTT. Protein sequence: CASSPQYAGNTIYF.

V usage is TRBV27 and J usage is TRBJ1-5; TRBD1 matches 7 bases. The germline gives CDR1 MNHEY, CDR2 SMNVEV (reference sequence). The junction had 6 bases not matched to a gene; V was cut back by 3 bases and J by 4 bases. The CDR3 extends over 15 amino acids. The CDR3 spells CASSFSGGRNQPQHF. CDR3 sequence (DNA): TGTGCCAGCAGTTTCTCAGGGGGACGGAATCAGCCCCAGCATTTT.

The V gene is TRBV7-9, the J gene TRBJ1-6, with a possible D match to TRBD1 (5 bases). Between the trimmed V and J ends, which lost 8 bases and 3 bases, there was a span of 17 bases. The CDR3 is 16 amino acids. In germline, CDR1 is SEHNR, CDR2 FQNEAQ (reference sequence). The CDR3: CASGGGGSLYNSPLHF. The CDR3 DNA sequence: TGTGCCAGCGGAGGCGGGGGAAGTCTCTATAATTCACCCCTCCACTTT. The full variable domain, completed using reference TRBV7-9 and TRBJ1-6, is DTGVSQNPRHKITKRGQNVTFRCDPISEHNRLYWYRQTLGQGPEFLTYFQNEAQLEKSRLLSDRFSAERPKGSFSTLEIQRTEQGDSAMYLCASGGGGSLYNSPLHFGNGTRLTVT.

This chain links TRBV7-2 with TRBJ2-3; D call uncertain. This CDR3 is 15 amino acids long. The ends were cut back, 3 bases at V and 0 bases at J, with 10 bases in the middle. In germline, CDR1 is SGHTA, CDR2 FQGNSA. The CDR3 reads CASSFSRASTDTQYF. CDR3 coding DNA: TGTGCCAGCAGCTTTAGCAGAGCTAGCACAGATACGCAGTATTTT.

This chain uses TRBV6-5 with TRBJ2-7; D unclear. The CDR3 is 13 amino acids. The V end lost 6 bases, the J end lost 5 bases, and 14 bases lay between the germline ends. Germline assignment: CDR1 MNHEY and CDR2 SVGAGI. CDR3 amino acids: CASSREVRHEQYF. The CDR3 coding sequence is TGTGCCAGCAGCCGAGAGGTCCGGCACGAGCAGTACTTC.

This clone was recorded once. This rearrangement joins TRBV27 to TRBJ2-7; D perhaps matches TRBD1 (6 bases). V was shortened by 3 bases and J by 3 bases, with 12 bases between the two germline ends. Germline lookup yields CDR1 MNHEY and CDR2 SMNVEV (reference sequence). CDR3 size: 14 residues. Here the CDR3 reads CASSFSGHHYEQYF. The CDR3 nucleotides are TGTGCCAGCAGTTTCTCGGGACATCACTACGAGCAGTACTTC.

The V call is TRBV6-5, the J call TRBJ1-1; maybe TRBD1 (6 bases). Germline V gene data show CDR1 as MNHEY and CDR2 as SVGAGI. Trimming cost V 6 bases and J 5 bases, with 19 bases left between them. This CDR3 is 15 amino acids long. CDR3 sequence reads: CASSDRRPYGTEAFF. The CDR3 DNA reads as TGTGCCAGCAGCGACAGGAGGCCATATGGGACTGAAGCTTTCTTT.